A selection of T cell receptor beta chains follows, all from one sample in a study of graft-versus-host responses after intestinal transplantation. Produced via immunoSEQ multiplex PCR; TCRdb's table is partial and in-frame only. The sample carries around 93,000 clones, around nine tenths recorded once. These receptors lack a known antigen. The sample was unstimulated CD8+ T cells sorted from spleen or lymph node cells, taken before intestinal transplant. These receptors all stem from a human donor who received an intestinal transplant. The CDR3 runs from the conserved cysteine through the conserved F or W. Fields, in order: J gene, V gene, CDR3 protein.

J: TRBJ2-2; V: TRBV6-5; CDR3: CASSLMYTGELFF
J: TRBJ2-1; V: TRBV28; CDR3: CASSFYPYNEQFF
J: TRBJ1-1; V: TRBV19; CDR3: CASSVGWDTEAFF
J: TRBJ2-1; V: TRBV28; CDR3: CASSFLAGDYNEQFF
J: TRBJ2-1; V: TRBV2; CDR3: CASSEANRGTDEQFF
J: TRBJ2-3; V: TRBV15; CDR3: CATRNPRGSDTQYF
J: TRBJ2-7; V: TRBV2; CDR3: CASSELAGTYEQYF
J: TRBJ2-3; V: TRBV9; CDR3: CASSVVSDTQYF
J: TRBJ2-3; V: TRBV9; CDR3: CASSAGAGDTQYF
J: TRBJ2-1; V: TRBV13; CDR3: CASSSAGGALVEQFF
J: TRBJ1-1; V: TRBV27; CDR3: CASSLSRGSEAFF
J: TRBJ2-5; V: TRBV9; CDR3: CASSGQGPQETQYF
J: TRBJ2-5; V: TRBV7-3; CDR3: CASSLNPGETQYF
J: TRBJ2-1; V: TRBV6-1; CDR3: CASSAPSDEQFF
J: TRBJ1-3; V: TRBV25-1; CDR3: CASSASSGNTIYF
J: TRBJ2-1; V: TRBV4-1; CDR3: CASSQAINNEQFF
J: TRBJ1-2; V: TRBV9; CDR3: CASSDTRVYTF
J: TRBJ1-3; V: TRBV10-3; CDR3: CALEGDSSGNTIYF
J: TRBJ2-6; V: TRBV9; CDR3: CASSGTAGANVLTF
J: TRBJ2-3; V: TRBV6-1; CDR3: CASSAAAGGSTDTQYF
J: TRBJ2-5; V: TRBV6-1; CDR3: CASSPQRGGETQYF
J: TRBJ2-2; V: TRBV6-5; CDR3: CASSYSAVLSGELFF
J: TRBJ2-1; V: TRBV4-1; CDR3: CASSLPRAGEQFF
J: TRBJ1-5; V: TRBV28; CDR3: CASSPLGGRAGNQPQHF
J: TRBJ2-1; V: TRBV27; CDR3: CASSPSGLAGDEQFF
J: .; V: TRBV6-6; CDR3: CASSHPGPAYEQYF
J: TRBJ2-1; V: TRBV27; CDR3: CASSTTSGGRNEQFF
J: TRBJ1-5; V: TRBV13; CDR3: CASSFQGDLGAPQHF
J: TRBJ1-1; V: TRBV19; CDR3: CASTEVGQNTEAFF
J: TRBJ2-7; V: TRBV11-1; CDR3: CASSLRQGNEQYF
J: TRBJ2-7; V: TRBV11-2; CDR3: CASSLAWTLDYEQYF